This passage covers 24 T cell receptor beta chains from one sample sequenced in a study of control samples from healthy donors and cancer patients. Generated by immunoSEQ multiplex PCR, the TCRdb table keeps only in-frame clones and is missing some. The sample has some 100,000 clones, 90% seen once; the top ten hold 4% to 4.5%. Sequencing was carried out using blood. The receptors derive from a human donor in good health. The donor label of this sample is uncertain.

This chain connects TRBV6-6 to TRBJ1-1; D not resolved. Deletions cut 1 base from V and 1 base from J, with 4 bases between. Per germline, CDR1 MNHNY and CDR2 SVGAGI (reference sequence). CDR3 length: 13 residues. CDR3 amino acids: CASSYWRNTEAFF. The CDR3 DNA follows: TGTGCCAGCAGTTACTGGCGGAACACTGAAGCTTTCTTT.

V gene TRBV6-5 combines with J gene TRBJ1-5; TRBD1 is a possible D gene (6 bases). The length of the CDR3 is 14 residues. Germline CDR1 is MNHEY and CDR2 is SVGAGI. Trimming removed 6 bases from V and 7 bases from J, with 16 bases in between. CDR3 nucleotide sequence: TGTGCCAGCAGCCGTCTTGGGCAGGGGCAGCCCCAGCATTTT. It yields the protein CASSRLGQGQPQHF.

On this clone itself: A junction boundary mismatches the germline segment, possibly from a read error. The DNA for the CDR3 is TGTGCCACCAGTATCAGTGGGAGCGAGCAGTACTTC. This gives the protein CATSISGSEQYF. V gene TRBV6-2 or TRBV6-3 combines with J gene TRBJ2-7, with a weak D call TRBD2 (5 bases). Looked up from germline, CDR1 is MNHEY and CDR2 is SVGEGT. This CDR3 contains 12 residues.

The chain combines TRBV5-1 with TRBJ2-1; the D gene could be TRBD1 or TRBD2 (5 bases each). The germline gives CDR1 SGHRS, CDR2 YFSETQ. V gave up 6 bases and J gave up 6 bases, with 16 bases separating them. CDR3 length: 14 residues. In nucleotides, the CDR3 is TGCGCCAGCACTAGGGGCGCGGGTTTCAATGAGCAGTTCTTC. Protein product: CASTRGAGFNEQFF.

The chain joins TRBV5-3 to TRBJ2-7, with 8 nucleotides matching TRBD1. TRBV5-3 is identified as an open reading frame with a role that is uncertain. V was clipped by 0 bases and J by 7 bases; unmatched bases: 9. The CDR3 extends over 15 amino acids. The CDR3 region is CARSLDKETGEEQYV. Here the CDR3 DNA reads TGTGCCAGAAGCTTGGACAAAGAGACAGGGGAAGAGCAGTACGTC.

This clone was seen a single time. The same CDR3 can be traced to other DNA sequences in this sample. This chain connects TRBV27 to TRBJ1-2, with 7 bases identical to TRBD1. J gave up 5 bases and V 7 bases, and 19 bases lay outside the gene matches. CDR3 length: 17 residues. CDR1 is MNHEY and CDR2 is SMNVEV in the germline V gene (reference sequence). The chain's CDR3 is CASNNVPPLPGQYGYTF. For the CDR3, the DNA is TGTGCCAGCAATAACGTACCCCCTCTCCCGGGACAGTATGGCTACACCTTC.

This clone was observed once. The chain employs TRBV27 and TRBJ1-5; D possibly corresponds to TRBD1 (5 bases). CDR3 length: 14 amino acids. The V end was cut by 6 bases, the J end by 5 bases, with 14 bases between. The germline V gene has CDR1 MNHEY and CDR2 SMNVEV (reference sequence). In DNA form, the CDR3 reads TGTGCCAGCAGCCCGCAGGGTAGGGATCAGCCCCAGCATTTT. This codes for CASSPQGRDQPQHF.

V gene TRBV27 combines with J gene TRBJ2-7; 9 bases line up with TRBD1. The V segment lost 3 bases and the J segment 1 base; nucleotides outside the gene matches: 19. The germline V gene has CDR1 MNHEY and CDR2 SMNVEV (reference sequence). This CDR3 spans 20 amino acids. The CDR3 loop is CASSFSPPTGQGKNSYEQYF. The DNA for the CDR3 is TGTGCCAGCAGTTTCAGCCCTCCAACGGGACAGGGAAAGAATTCCTACGAGCAGTACTTC.

This rearrangement joins TRBV25-1 to TRBJ2-3; the match to TRBD2 covers 13 bases. The germline V gene has CDR1 MGHDK and CDR2 SYGVNS. Unmatched junction bases numbered 7, after V lost 2 bases and J lost 5 bases. The CDR3 sequence is 17 residues long. CDR3 nucleotides: TGTGCCAGCAGTGAAACCGGGACTAGCGGGGACCTAGATACGCAGTATTTT. Its protein product is CASSETGTSGDLDTQYF.

The chain employs TRBV29-1 and TRBJ2-1; D perhaps matches TRBD1 (6 bases). The CDR3 covers 13 residues. Trimming took 6 bases from V and 7 from J, leaving 16 bases between them. The germline gives CDR1 SQVTM, CDR2 ANQGSEA. The CDR3 region is CSVTRAGENEQFF. The CDR3 region has the DNA TGCAGCGTAACCCGGGCAGGGGAAAATGAGCAGTTCTTC.

This chain joins TRBV12-3 or TRBV12-4 and TRBJ2-3, with a possible D match to TRBD2 (7 bases). Between the trimmed V and J ends, which lost 7 bases and 5 bases, there was a span of 10 bases. The CDR3 extends over 12 amino acids. CDR3 in amino acids: CASKGEGDTQYF. In DNA form, the CDR3 reads TGTGCCAGCAAGGGGGAGGGAGATACGCAGTATTTT.

This clone was detected once. The chain joins TRBV27 to TRBJ2-2; D may be TRBD1 (5 bases). The CDR3 spans 14 residues. CDR1 is MNHEY, CDR2 SMNVEV, per germline (reference sequence). V lost 8 bases, J lost 6 bases, and 16 bases lay in between. CDR3 loop: CASSFGLGPGELFF. As DNA, the CDR3 is TGTGCCAGCTCGTTCGGGTTGGGGCCCGGGGAGCTGTTTTTT.

The genes are TRBV6-5 and TRBJ1-6, with D hard to call. The germline V gene has CDR1 MNHEY and CDR2 SVGAGI. V was trimmed by 3 bases and J by 6 bases, leaving 15 bases between them. The CDR3 spans 16 residues. DNA of the CDR3: TGTGCCAGCAGTTATTTCAACATGGGCGGTAATTCACCCCTCCACTTT. This gives the protein CASSYFNMGGNSPLHF.

The chain is built from TRBV18 and TRBJ2-7; D may match TRBD1 or TRBD2 (5 bases each). CDR1 and CDR2 from the germline V gene are KGHSH and LQKENI. V was trimmed by 3 bases and J by 5 bases, leaving 8 bases between them. The CDR3 length is 12 residues. The CDR3, as DNA: TGTGCCAGCTCACCGAGGGGAGACGAGCAGTACTTC. Translating it yields CASSPRGDEQYF.

The chain combines TRBV5-1 with TRBJ1-2; no reliable D call. Germline loops: CDR1 SGHRS, CDR2 YFSETQ. The CDR3 is 14 residues long. Trimming removed 0 bases from V and 1 base from J, with 7 bases in between. The CDR3 DNA is TGCGCCAGCAGCTTGGGAGTGGATAACTATGGCTACACCTTC. Protein sequence: CASSLGVDNYGYTF.

The chain links TRBV6-2 or TRBV6-3 to TRBJ2-7; the match to TRBD1 covers 10 bases. Germline V gives CDR1 MNHEY, CDR2 SVGEGT. This CDR3 has 15 residues. V lost 2 bases to trimming and J lost 4 bases; unmatched junction nucleotides: 5. The CDR3 region has the DNA TGTGCCAGCAGTTACAGAGGGACAGGGGTATACGAGCAGTACTTC. This codes for CASSYRGTGVYEQYF.

In this sample, this clone turned up once. The chain uses TRBV7-8 and TRBJ1-1; TRBD1 agrees at 12 bases. The CDR3 length is 17 residues. V shed 5 bases, J shed 0 bases, and the junction held 7 bases outside the gene matches. Germline V gives CDR1 SGHVS, CDR2 FQNEAQ. CDR3 protein: CASSRPGTGGLNTEAFF. The CDR3, as DNA: TGTGCCAGCAGCCGTCCCGGGACAGGGGGCCTGAACACTGAAGCTTTCTTT.

The chain couples TRBV28 to TRBJ1-3; D is possibly TRBD1 (5 bases). Germline CDR1 reads MDHEN; CDR2 reads SYDVKM. The ends were cut back, 6 bases at V and 6 bases at J, with 12 bases in the middle. The CDR3 spans 13 residues. The chain's CDR3 is CASRDMMKNTIYF. The CDR3 DNA reads TGTGCCAGCAGGGACATGATGAAAAACACCATATATTTT.

Only a few counts were recorded for this clone. The gene calls are TRBV7-9 and TRBJ1-5, with a tentative D call TRBD1 (6 bases). The CDR3 is 13 amino acids. V lost 6 bases and J 7 bases, leaving 13 bases between the germline ends. From germline, CDR1 is SEHNR and CDR2 FQNEAQ (reference sequence). In DNA, the CDR3 is TGTGCCAGCAGGGGGGCGTGGGACCAGCCCCAGCATTTT. Translating it yields CASRGAWDQPQHF.

The V call is TRBV27, the J call TRBJ2-7; D is perhaps TRBD2 (6 bases). This CDR3 is built from 11 residues. Trimming cost V 5 bases and J 7 bases, with 9 bases left between them. Per germline, CDR1 MNHEY and CDR2 SMNVEV (reference sequence). CDR3 loop: CASSLRGEQYF. The CDR3 DNA sequence: TGTGCCAGCAGTCTACGGGGGGAGCAGTACTTC.

This chain uses TRBV13 with TRBJ1-4; D unclear. Germline CDR1 and CDR2: PRHDT and FYEKMQ (reference sequence). V lost 4 bases and J 5 bases, leaving 11 bases between the germline ends. The CDR3 is made up of 14 amino acids. The DNA for the CDR3 is TGTGCCAGCAGCTCCGACGGGAAAAATGAAAAACTGTTTTTT. This codes for CASSSDGKNEKLFF.

The chain uses TRBV30 and TRBJ2-5; TRBD1 might be the D (6 bases). Per germline, CDR1 GTSNPN and CDR2 SVGIG (reference sequence). V lost 2 bases and J lost 5, with 18 bases in between. This CDR3 comprises 15 residues. The CDR3 sequence: CAWSSSDRIRETQYF. CDR3 in DNA: TGTGCCTGGAGTTCATCCGACAGGATTAGGGAGACCCAGTACTTC.

The J gene is TRBJ1-1, the V gene TRBV14, with D perhaps matching TRBD1 (5 bases). V lost 4 bases and J lost 4, with 13 bases in between. The CDR3 loop spans 14 amino acids. Germline CDR1 reads SGHDN; CDR2 reads FVKESK. This chain's CDR3 is CASSLRDLFTEAFF. CDR3 DNA: TGTGCCAGCAGCCTTAGGGACCTTTTCACTGAAGCTTTCTTT.

V is TRBV5-6 and J is TRBJ1-2; TRBD1 is a possible D gene (5 bases). The CDR3 is made up of 14 amino acids. Germline V CDR1 and CDR2: SGHDT, YYEEEE. Trimming pared 0 bases from V and 7 bases from J, leaving 13 bases between. The CDR3 sequence is CASSLVSRGFGYTF. CDR3 in DNA: TGTGCCAGCAGCTTGGTTAGCCGGGGGTTTGGCTACACCTTC.